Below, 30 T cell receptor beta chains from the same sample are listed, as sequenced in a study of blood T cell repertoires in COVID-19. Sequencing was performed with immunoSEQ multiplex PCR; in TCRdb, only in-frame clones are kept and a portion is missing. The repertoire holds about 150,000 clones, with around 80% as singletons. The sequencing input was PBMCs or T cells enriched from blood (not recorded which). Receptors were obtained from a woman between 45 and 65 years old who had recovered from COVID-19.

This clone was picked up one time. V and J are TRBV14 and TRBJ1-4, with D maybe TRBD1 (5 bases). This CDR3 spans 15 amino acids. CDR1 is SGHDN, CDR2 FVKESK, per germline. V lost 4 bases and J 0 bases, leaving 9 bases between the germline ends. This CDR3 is CASSRDSATNEKLFF. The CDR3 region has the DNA TGTGCCAGCAGCCGCGACAGCGCAACTAATGAAAAACTGTTTTTT.

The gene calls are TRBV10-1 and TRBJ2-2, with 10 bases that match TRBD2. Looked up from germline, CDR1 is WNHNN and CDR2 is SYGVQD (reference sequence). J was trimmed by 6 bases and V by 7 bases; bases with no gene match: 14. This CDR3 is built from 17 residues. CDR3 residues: CASTPADGTSEAGELFF. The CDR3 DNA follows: TGCGCCAGCACCCCGGCGGATGGGACTAGCGAGGCCGGGGAGCTGTTTTTT.

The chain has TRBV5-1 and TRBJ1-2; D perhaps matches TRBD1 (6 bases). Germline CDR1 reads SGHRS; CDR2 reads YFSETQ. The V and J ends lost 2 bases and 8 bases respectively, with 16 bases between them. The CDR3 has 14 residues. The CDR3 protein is CASSLVGGSFGYTF. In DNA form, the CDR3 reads TGCGCCAGCAGCTTAGTAGGGGGTTCCTTCGGCTACACCTTC.

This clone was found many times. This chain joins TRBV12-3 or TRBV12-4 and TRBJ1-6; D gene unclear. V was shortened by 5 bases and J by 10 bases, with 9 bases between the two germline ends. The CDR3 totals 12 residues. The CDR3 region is CASSPGLSPLHF. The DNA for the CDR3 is TGTGCCAGCAGTCCCGGACTGTCACCCCTCCACTTT.

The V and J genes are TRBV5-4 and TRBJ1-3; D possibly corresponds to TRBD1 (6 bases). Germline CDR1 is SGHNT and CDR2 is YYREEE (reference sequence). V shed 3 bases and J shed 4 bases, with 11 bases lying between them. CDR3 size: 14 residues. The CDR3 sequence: CASSSRQAGNTIYF. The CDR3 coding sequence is TGTGCCAGCAGCTCTCGACAGGCAGGAAACACCATATATTTT.

The CDR3 DNA is TGTGCCAGCAGATCCGACAGCCACAATCAGCCCCAGCATTTT. Its translation is CASRSDSHNQPQHF. The chain uses TRBV2 and TRBJ1-5, with D possibly TRBD1 on 5 matching bases. CDR1 SNHLY and CDR2 FYNNEI come from the germline V gene. This CDR3 region has 14 residues. Trimming took 6 bases from V and 3 from J, leaving 12 bases between them.

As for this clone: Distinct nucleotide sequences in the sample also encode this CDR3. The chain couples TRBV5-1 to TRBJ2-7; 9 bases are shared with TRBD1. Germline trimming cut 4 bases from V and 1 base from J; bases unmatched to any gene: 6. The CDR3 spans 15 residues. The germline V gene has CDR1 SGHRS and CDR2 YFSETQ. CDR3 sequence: CASSGTGLRSYEQYF. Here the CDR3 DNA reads TGCGCCAGCAGCGGGACAGGGTTGAGGTCCTACGAGCAGTACTTC. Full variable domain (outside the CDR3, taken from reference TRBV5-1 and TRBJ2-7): KAGVTQTPRYLIKTRGQQVTLSCSPISGHRSVSWYQQTPGQGLQFLFEYFSETQRNKGNFPGRFSGRQFSNSRSEMNVSTLELGDSALYLCASSGTGLRSYEQYFGPGTRLTVT.

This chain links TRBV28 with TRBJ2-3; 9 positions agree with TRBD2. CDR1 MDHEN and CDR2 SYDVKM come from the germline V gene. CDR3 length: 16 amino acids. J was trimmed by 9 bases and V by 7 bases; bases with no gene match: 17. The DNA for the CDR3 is TGTGCCAGCACCCGCGGAGCGGGGGGCCATTCAAGCACGCAGTATTTT. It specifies CASTRGAGGHSSTQYF.

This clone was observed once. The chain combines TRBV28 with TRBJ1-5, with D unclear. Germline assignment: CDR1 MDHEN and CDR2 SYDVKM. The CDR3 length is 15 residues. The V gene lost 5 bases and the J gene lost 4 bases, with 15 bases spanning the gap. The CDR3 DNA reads TGTGCCAGCAGTACTCGGAGTCCACTTAATCAGCCCCAGCATTTT. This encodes CASSTRSPLNQPQHF.

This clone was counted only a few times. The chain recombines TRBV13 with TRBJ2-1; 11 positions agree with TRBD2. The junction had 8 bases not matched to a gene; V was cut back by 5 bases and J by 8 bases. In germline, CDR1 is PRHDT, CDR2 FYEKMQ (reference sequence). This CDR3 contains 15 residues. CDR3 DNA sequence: TGTGCCAGCAGCATTCTAGCGGGGGGCGTAGATGAGCAGTTCTTC. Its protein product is CASSILAGGVDEQFF.

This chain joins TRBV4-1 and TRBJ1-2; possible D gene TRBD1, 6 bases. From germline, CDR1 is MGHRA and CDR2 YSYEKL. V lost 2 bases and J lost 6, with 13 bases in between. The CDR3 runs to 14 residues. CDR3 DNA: TGCGCCAGCAGCCAACCTACAGGGTCGAATGGCTACACCTTC. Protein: CASSQPTGSNGYTF.

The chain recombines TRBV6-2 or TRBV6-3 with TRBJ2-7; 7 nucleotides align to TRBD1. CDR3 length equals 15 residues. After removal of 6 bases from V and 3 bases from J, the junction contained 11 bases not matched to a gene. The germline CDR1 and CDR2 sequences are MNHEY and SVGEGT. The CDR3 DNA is TGTGCCAGCAGCCTCATCAGGGACAGCCTCTACGAGCAGTACGTC. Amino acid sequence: CASSLIRDSLYEQYV.

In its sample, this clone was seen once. DNA for the CDR3: TGTGCCAGCAGTTCCCCCGGGACTGCTGGCTATGGCTACACCTTC. This translates into CASSSPGTAGYGYTF. The rearrangement links TRBV28 to TRBJ1-2; D possibly corresponds to TRBD1 (5 bases). The CDR3 loop spans 15 amino acids. The V and J ends lost 4 bases and 4 bases respectively, with 16 bases between them. Germline values: CDR1 MDHEN, CDR2 SYDVKM.

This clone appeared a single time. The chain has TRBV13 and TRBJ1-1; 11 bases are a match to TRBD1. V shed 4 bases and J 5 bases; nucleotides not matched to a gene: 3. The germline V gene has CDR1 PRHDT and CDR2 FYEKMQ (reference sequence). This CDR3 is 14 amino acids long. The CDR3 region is CASSSGTGGTEAFF. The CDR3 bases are TGTGCCAGCAGCTCCGGGACAGGGGGTACTGAAGCTTTCTTT. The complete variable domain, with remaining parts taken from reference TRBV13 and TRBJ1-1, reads AAGVIQSPRHLIKEKRETATLKCYPIPRHDTVYWYQQGPGQDPQFLISFYEKMQSDKGSIPDRFSAQQFSDYHSELNMSSLELGDSALYFCASSSGTGGTEAFFGQGTRLTVV.

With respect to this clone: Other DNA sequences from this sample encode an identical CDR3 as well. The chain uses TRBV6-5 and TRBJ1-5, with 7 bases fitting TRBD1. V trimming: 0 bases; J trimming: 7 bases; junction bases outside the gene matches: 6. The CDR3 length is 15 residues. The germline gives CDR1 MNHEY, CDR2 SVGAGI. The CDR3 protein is CASSYSTTGDQPQHF. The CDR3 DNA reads TGTGCCAGCAGTTACTCGACTACAGGGGACCAGCCCCAGCATTTT.

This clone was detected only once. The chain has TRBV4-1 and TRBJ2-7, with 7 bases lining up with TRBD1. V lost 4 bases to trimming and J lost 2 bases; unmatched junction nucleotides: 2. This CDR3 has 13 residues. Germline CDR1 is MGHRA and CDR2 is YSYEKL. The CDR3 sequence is CASSRDSAYEQYF. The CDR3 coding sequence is TGCGCCAGCAGCCGGGACAGTGCCTACGAGCAGTACTTC.

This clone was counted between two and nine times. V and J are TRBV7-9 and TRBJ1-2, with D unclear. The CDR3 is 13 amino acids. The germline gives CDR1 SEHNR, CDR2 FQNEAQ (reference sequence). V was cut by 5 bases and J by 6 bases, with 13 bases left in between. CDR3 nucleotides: TGTGCCAGCAGCGAGCTCGGGTCCGATGGCTACACCTTC. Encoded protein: CASSELGSDGYTF.

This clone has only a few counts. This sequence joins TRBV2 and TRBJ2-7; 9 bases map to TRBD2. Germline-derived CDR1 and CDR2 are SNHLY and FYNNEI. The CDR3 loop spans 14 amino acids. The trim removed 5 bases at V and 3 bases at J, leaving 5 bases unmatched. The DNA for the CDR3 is TGTGCCAGCAGTTTAGCGGGGGAACTCTACGAGCAGTACTTC. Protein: CASSLAGELYEQYF. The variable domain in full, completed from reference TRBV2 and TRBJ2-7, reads EPEVTQTPSHQVTQMGQEVILRCVPISNHLYFYWYRQILGQKVEFLVSFYNNEISEKSEIFDDQFSVERPDGSNFTLKIRSTKLEDSAMYFCASSLAGELYEQYFGPGTRLTVT.

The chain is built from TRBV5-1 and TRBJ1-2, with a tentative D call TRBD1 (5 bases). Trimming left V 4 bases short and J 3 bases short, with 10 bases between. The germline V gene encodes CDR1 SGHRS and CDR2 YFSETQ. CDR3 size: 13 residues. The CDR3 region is CASSLPTDYGYTF. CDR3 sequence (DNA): TGCGCCAGCAGCCTCCCGACAGACTATGGCTACACCTTC.

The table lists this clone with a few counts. CDR3 loop: CASLMAGQREEKLFF. As DNA, the CDR3 is TGTGCCAGCCTAATGGCGGGGCAGAGGGAAGAAAAACTGTTTTTT. The rearrangement uses TRBV19 and TRBJ1-4; perhaps TRBD1 as D (5 bases). Trimming took 9 bases from V and 8 from J, leaving 22 bases between them. The germline V gene has CDR1 LNHDA and CDR2 SQIVND (reference sequence). This CDR3 comprises 15 residues.

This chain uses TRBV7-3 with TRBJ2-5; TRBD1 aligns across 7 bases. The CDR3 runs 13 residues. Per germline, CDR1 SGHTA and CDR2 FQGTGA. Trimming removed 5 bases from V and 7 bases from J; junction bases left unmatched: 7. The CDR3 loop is CASSLRQGATQYF. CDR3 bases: TGTGCCAGCAGCCTAAGACAGGGTGCGACCCAGTACTTC. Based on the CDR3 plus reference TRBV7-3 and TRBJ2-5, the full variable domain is GAGVSQTPSNKVTEKGKYVELRCDPISGHTALYWYRQSLGQGPEFLIYFQGTGAADDSGLPNDRFFAVRPEGSVSTLKIQRTERGDSAVYLCASSLRQGATQYFGPGTRLLVL.

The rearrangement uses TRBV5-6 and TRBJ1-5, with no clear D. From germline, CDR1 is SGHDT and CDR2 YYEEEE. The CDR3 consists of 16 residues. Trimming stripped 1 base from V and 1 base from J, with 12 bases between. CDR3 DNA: TGTGCCAGCAGCTTGCGGGAAAGGGCGAGCAATCAGCCCCAGCATTTT. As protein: CASSLRERASNQPQHF.

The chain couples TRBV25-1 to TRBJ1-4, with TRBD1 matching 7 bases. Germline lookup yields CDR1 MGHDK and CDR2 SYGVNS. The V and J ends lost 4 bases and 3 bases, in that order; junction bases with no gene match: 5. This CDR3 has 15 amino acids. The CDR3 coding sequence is TGTGCCAGCAGTGTCGAGGGGGCAGCTAATGAAAAACTGTTTTTT. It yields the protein CASSVEGAANEKLFF.

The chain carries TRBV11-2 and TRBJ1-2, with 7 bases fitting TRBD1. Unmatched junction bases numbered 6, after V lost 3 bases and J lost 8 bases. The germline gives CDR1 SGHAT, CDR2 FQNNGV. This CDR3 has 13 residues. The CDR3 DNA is TGTGCCAGCAGCTTTGACAGGGCGGGGGGCTACACCTTC. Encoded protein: CASSFDRAGGYTF.

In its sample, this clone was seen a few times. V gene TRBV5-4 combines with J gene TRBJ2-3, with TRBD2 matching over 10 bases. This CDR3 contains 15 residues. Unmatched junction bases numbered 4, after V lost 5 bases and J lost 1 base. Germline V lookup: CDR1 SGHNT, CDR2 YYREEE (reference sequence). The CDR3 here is CASRYLAGGTDTQYF. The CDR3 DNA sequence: TGTGCCAGCAGGTACCTAGCGGGGGGCACAGATACGCAGTATTTT.

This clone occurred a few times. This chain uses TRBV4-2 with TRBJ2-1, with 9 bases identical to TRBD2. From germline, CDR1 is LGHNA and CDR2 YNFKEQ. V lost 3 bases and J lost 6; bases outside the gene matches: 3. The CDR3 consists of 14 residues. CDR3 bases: TGTGCCAGCAGCCAGGCGGGGGGGCCCAATGAGCAGTTCTTC. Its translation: CASSQAGGPNEQFF.

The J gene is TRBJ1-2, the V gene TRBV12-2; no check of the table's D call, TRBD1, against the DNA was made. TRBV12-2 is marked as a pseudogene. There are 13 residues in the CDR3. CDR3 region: CASRPDRGGGYTF. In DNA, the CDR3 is TGTGCAAGTCGCCCAGACAGGGGAGGTGGCTACACCTTC.

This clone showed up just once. CDR3 loop: CASSNRLAGEREQFF. The CDR3 DNA reads as TGTGCCAGTAGTAATCGACTAGCGGGGGAGAGGGAGCAGTTCTTC. V and J are TRBV19 and TRBJ2-1; TRBD2 matches 12 bases. In germline, CDR1 is LNHDA, CDR2 SQIVND (reference sequence). V trimming: 4 bases; J trimming: 10 bases; junction bases outside the gene matches: 8. This CDR3 is built from 15 residues. Complete variable domain (other parts from reference TRBV19 and TRBJ2-1): DGGITQSPKYLFRKEGQNVTLSCEQNLNHDAMYWYRQDPGQGLRLIYYSQIVNDFQKGDIAEGYSVSREKKESFPLTVTSAQKNPTAFYLCASSNRLAGEREQFFGPGTRLTVL.

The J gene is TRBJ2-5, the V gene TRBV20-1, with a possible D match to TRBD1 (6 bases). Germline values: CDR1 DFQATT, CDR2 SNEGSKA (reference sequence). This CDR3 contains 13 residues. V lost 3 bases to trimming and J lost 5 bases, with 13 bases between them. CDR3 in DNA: TGCAGTGCTAGTGATACAGGGCCGGAGACCCAGTACTTC. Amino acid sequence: CSASDTGPETQYF.

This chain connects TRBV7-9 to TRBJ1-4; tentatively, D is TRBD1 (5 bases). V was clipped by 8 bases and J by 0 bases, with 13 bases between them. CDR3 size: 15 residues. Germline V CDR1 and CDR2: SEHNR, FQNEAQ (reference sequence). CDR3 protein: CASRRGGPTNEKLFF. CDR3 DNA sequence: TGTGCCAGCCGCCGGGGGGGACCAACTAATGAAAAACTGTTTTTT.